The 10 T cell receptor beta chains below all came from one sample that was sequenced in a study of shared clonotypes between healthy human individuals. Sequencing used immunoSEQ multiplex PCR; TCRdb keeps in-frame clones, though not all of them. The profile covers roughly 2 million clones, with around 95% appearing a single time and 0.1% to 0.15% taken by the ten largest. The sequenced sample consisted of naive CD4+ T cells sorted from blood. Noted subset: CD45RA+ positively selected. Source of these receptors: a man between 18 and 35 years old in good health.

The rearrangement links TRBV5-4 to TRBJ2-3; the match to TRBD1 covers 8 bases. V shed 2 bases, J shed 5 bases, and the junction held 13 bases outside the gene matches. Per germline, CDR1 SGHNT and CDR2 YYREEE (reference sequence). The CDR3 has 17 amino acids. In nucleotides, the CDR3 is TGTGCCAGCAGCTTAGCCTCGACAGGGGCCGCCAAAGATACGCAGTATTTT. This translates into CASSLASTGAAKDTQYF.

This clone was found once. The rearrangement links TRBV28 to TRBJ2-5; TRBD2 is a possible D gene (5 bases). This CDR3 spans 17 amino acids. V shed 7 bases and J shed 1 base, with 22 bases lying between them. Germline-derived CDR1 and CDR2 are MDHEN and SYDVKM. The CDR3, as DNA: TGTGCCAGCATTGAGGGTCCTGGAATTTGGGGCCAAGAGACCCAGTACTTC. It encodes CASIEGPGIWGQETQYF. Together with reference TRBV28 and TRBJ2-5, the CDR3 gives the full variable domain: DVKVTQSSRYLVKRTGEKVFLECVQDMDHENMFWYRQDPGLGLRLIYFSYDVKMKEKGDIPEGYSVSREKKERFSLILESASTNQTSMYLCASIEGPGIWGQETQYFGPGTRLLVL.

The V gene is TRBV19, the J gene TRBJ1-3; the D gene is possibly TRBD1 (6 bases). The CDR3 is 19 residues long. Germline CDR1 LNHDA, CDR2 SQIVND (reference sequence). The V end was cut by 5 bases, the J end by 0 bases, with 23 bases between. CDR3: CASSSPTGGELTSGNTIYF. DNA of the CDR3: TGTGCCAGTAGTTCCCCGACAGGAGGGGAACTTACCTCTGGAAACACCATATATTTT.

The chain uses TRBV12-5 and TRBJ2-1; D assignment may be TRBD1 or TRBD2 (6 bases each). The CDR3 runs 16 residues. In germline, CDR1 is LGHNT, CDR2 FRNRAP. Deletions cut 0 bases from V and 6 bases from J, with 15 bases between. CDR3 bases: TGTGCTAGTGGTTTGGTAGGGCAGGGGAGGAGCAATGAGCAGTTCTTC. Its protein product is CASGLVGQGRSNEQFF.

In nucleotides, the CDR3 is TGTGCCAGCAGCTTAGCGGGCTTTCGGGATGGCTACACCTTC. Translation: CASSLAGFRDGYTF. This chain joins TRBV7-9 and TRBJ1-2; D call uncertain. CDR3 length equals 14 residues. CDR1 and CDR2 from the germline V gene are SEHNR and FQNEAQ (reference sequence). V lost 0 bases to trimming and J lost 6 bases, with 11 bases between them.

J is TRBJ1-2 and V is TRBV7-2, with 8 positions matching TRBD1. Germline values: CDR1 SGHTA, CDR2 FQGNSA. The CDR3 runs 15 residues. The V and J ends lost 1 base and 7 bases, in that order; junction bases with no gene match: 8. CDR3: CASSLGTGPSGGYTF. CDR3 bases: TGTGCCAGCAGCTTAGGGACAGGGCCATCCGGTGGCTACACCTTC.

The chain uses TRBV2 and TRBJ1-5; 8 bases agree with TRBD1. With V trimmed by 6 bases and J by 5 bases, 9 bases remained unmatched. Germline CDR1 reads SNHLY; CDR2 reads FYNNEI. The CDR3 runs 15 residues. The CDR3 loop is CASSVSDRADQPQHF. The CDR3, as DNA: TGTGCCAGCAGCGTTTCGGACAGGGCGGATCAGCCCCAGCATTTT.

In nucleotides, the CDR3 is TGTGCCATCAGCCAGGGGGCTAGCACAGATACGCAGTATTTT. It yields the protein CAISQGASTDTQYF. This rearrangement joins TRBV10-3 to TRBJ2-3; 8 bases are shared with TRBD1. Unmatched junction bases numbered 2, after V lost 6 bases and J lost 0 bases. The CDR3 totals 14 residues. Germline CDR1 ENHRY, CDR2 SYGVKD.

The gene calls are TRBV18 and TRBJ2-7, with unresolved D. This CDR3 contains 13 residues. V gave up 5 bases and J gave up 0 bases, with 8 bases separating them. Germline V lookup: CDR1 KGHSH, CDR2 LQKENI. Here the CDR3 reads CASSSQTSYEQYF. DNA of the CDR3: TGTGCCAGCTCATCCCAGACCTCCTACGAGCAGTACTTC. Full variable domain (missing parts from reference TRBV18 and TRBJ2-7): NAGVMQNPRHLVRRRGQEARLRCSPMKGHSHVYWYRQLPEEGLKFMVYLQKENIIDESGMPKERFSAEFPKEGPSILRIQQVVRGDSAAYFCASSSQTSYEQYFGPGTRLTVT.

This clone showed up just once. At one end, the junction sequence differs from germline, possibly due to a read error. The chain links TRBV6-1 to TRBJ1-1; 7 nucleotides align to TRBD1. Germline V gene data show CDR1 as MNHNS and CDR2 as SASEGT. This CDR3 comprises 14 residues. This chain's CDR3 is CASVPTGINSEAFF. Written as DNA, the CDR3 is TGTGCCAGCGTCCCGACAGGGATAAACAGTGAAGCTTTCTTT.